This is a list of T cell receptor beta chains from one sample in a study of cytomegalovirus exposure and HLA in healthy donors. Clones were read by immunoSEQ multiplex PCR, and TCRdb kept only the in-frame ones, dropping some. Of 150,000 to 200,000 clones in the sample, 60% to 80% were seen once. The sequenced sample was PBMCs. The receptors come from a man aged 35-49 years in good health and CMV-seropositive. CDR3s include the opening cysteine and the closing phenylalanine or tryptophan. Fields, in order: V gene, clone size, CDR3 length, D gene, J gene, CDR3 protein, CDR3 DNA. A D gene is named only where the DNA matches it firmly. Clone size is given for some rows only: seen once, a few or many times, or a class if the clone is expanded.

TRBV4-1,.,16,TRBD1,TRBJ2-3,CASSPATGGKGDTQYF,TGCGCCAGCAGCCCCGCAACAGGGGGCAAGGGAGATACGCAGTATTTT
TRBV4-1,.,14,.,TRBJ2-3,CASSQGTVTDTQYF,TGCGCCAGCAGCCAAGGGACTGTCACAGATACGCAGTATTTT
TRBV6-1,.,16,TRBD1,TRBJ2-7,CASSEGLGTGLNEQYF,TGTGCCAGCAGTGAAGGGTTGGGGACAGGGTTAAACGAGCAGTACTTC
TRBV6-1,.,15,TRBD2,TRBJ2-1,CASSGALGLAERGIF,TGTGCCAGCAGCGGCGCCCTGGGACTAGCGGAACGTGGGATCTTC
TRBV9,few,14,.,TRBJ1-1,CASGPQGANTEAFF,TGTGCCAGCGGACCGCAAGGGGCGAACACTGAAGCTTTCTTT
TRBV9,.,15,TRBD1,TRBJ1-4,CASSGSGTGGEKLFF,TGTGCCAGCAGCGGATCCGGGACAGGGGGGGAAAAACTGTTTTTT
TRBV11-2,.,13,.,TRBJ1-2,CASSPREAIGYTF,TGTGCCAGCAGCCCCCGTGAGGCTATTGGCTACACCTTC
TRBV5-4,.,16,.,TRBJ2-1,CASSLIGIPTYNEQFF,TGTGCCAGCAGCTTGATCGGGATCCCCACCTACAATGAGCAGTTCTTC
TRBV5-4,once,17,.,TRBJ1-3,CASSSQTGAISGNTIYF,TGTGCCAGCAGCTCTCAAACAGGTGCCATCTCTGGAAACACCATATATTTT
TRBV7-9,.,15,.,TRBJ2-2,CASSIVQGNTGELFF,TGTGCCAGCAGCATCGTACAGGGGAACACCGGGGAGCTGTTTTTT
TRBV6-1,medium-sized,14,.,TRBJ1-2,CASSDGDIGYGYTF,TGTGCCAGCAGTGACGGGGACATTGGTTATGGCTACACCTTC
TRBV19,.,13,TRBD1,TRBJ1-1,CASGTGSYTEAFF,TGTGCCAGTGGGACAGGGAGTTACACTGAAGCTTTCTTT
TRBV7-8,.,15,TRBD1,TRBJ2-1,CASSSSGTGRSEQFF,TGTGCCAGCAGCTCCTCCGGGACAGGGAGGAGTGAGCAGTTCTTC
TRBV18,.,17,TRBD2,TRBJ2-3,CASSPPGSGGRTDTQYF,TGTGCCAGCTCACCACCAGGGAGCGGGGGACGCACAGATACGCAGTATTTT
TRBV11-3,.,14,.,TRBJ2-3,CASSPMRSTDTQYF,TGTGCCAGCAGCCCCATGAGAAGCACAGATACGCAGTATTTT
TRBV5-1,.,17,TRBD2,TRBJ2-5,CASSFRTSGRAGETQYF,TGCGCCAGCAGCTTCCGGACTAGCGGGAGGGCCGGGGAGACCCAGTACTTC
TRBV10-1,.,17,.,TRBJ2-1,CASSGPGRREDIHEQFF,TGCGCCAGCAGCGGCCCGGGACGGAGGGAAGATATTCATGAGCAGTTCTTC
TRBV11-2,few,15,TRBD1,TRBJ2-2,CASSVPGQGSGELFF,TGTGCCAGCAGCGTACCGGGACAGGGCTCCGGGGAGCTGTTTTTT
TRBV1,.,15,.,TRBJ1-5,CTSSQSQGARQPQHF,TGCACCAGCAGCCAGTCACAGGGGGCGCGACAGCCCCAGCATTTT
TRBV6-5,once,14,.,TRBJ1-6,CASSASGQYSPLHF,TGTGCCAGCAGTGCGTCGGGACAATATTCACCCCTCCACTTT
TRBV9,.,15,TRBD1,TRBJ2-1,CASSPTGDLYNEQFF,TGTGCCAGCAGCCCGACAGGGGACCTCTACAATGAGCAGTTCTTC